The 15 T cell receptor beta chains in this list originate from one sample, sequenced in a study of identical twins. TCRdb reprocessed the 5' RACE reads with MiXCR, giving one entry per CDR3 protein. The sample contains 200,000 to 300,000 distinct CDR3 sequences, more than 9.5% of which appear only once. The sample also formed part of further work on yellow fever vaccine responses in identical twins.

The specimen was memory (CD45RO+) T cells sorted from blood. The source of these receptors is a woman under 30 in good health.

J is TRBJ2-1 and V is TRBV2; D remains unclear. V was trimmed by 3 bases and J by 6 bases, leaving 9 bases between them. CDR1 and CDR2 from the germline V gene are SNHLY and FYNNEI. This CDR3 is 13 amino acids long. The CDR3 is CASSDTQANEQFF. The DNA for the CDR3 is TGTGCCAGCAGTGATACCCAGGCCAATGAGCAGTTCTTC.

This clonotype was seen more than once but under ten times. This chain links TRBV4-3 with TRBJ2-7; 8 bases line up with TRBD1. CDR3 length: 14 amino acids. J lost 5 bases, V lost 0 bases, and 3 bases had no gene match. Germline-derived CDR1 and CDR2 are LGHNA and YSLEER. CDR3 sequence: CASSQDTQGDEQYF. CDR3 bases: TGCGCCAGCAGCCAAGATACACAGGGGGACGAGCAGTACTTC.

The chain carries TRBV5-1 and TRBJ2-3; D gene ambiguous. In germline, CDR1 is SGHRS, CDR2 YFSETQ. The CDR3 covers 12 residues. Trimming took 7 bases from V and 4 from J, leaving 10 bases between them. In nucleotides, the CDR3 is TGCGCCAGCTCCCCGGACCCAGATACGCAGTATTTT. The encoded protein is CASSPDPDTQYF.

This clonotype was counted many times. The chain couples TRBV20-1 to TRBJ2-3; 7 bases line up with TRBD1. There are 14 residues in the CDR3. With V trimmed by 6 bases and J by 1 base, 7 bases remained unmatched. CDR1 DFQATT and CDR2 SNEGSKA come from the germline V gene (reference sequence). The CDR3, as DNA: TGCAGTGCCGACCCCCAGGGGGGCACAGATACGCAGTATTTT. Its translation: CSADPQGGTDTQYF.

This clonotype has ten or more counts. This chain links TRBV7-8 with TRBJ2-2; TRBD1 matches 7 bases. The CDR3 consists of 15 residues. Germline V gene lookup returns CDR1 SGHVS and CDR2 FQNEAQ. V lost 0 bases and J lost 8; bases outside the gene matches: 6. The CDR3 region is CASSLAETRGGELFF. Here the CDR3 DNA reads TGTGCCAGCAGCTTAGCGGAGACCAGGGGGGGGGAGCTGTTTTTT.

This clonotype was seen a handful of times. The J gene is TRBJ2-3, the V gene TRBV5-1; D may be TRBD2 (5 bases). Germline CDR1 reads SGHRS; CDR2 reads YFSETQ. V lost 4 bases, J lost 5 bases, and 8 bases lay in between. The CDR3 has 12 amino acids. CDR3 sequence reads: CASSGGVDTQYF. CDR3 DNA sequence: TGCGCCAGCAGCGGAGGCGTAGATACGCAGTATTTT.

The rearrangement uses TRBV28 and TRBJ2-5; 9 bases match TRBD1. Unmatched junction bases numbered 8, after V lost 5 bases and J lost 4 bases. CDR3 length: 15 amino acids. CDR1 and CDR2 from the germline V gene are MDHEN and SYDVKM. CDR3 protein: CASSLRDRETETQYF. CDR3 sequence (DNA): TGTGCCAGCAGTCTCCGGGACAGGGAAACAGAGACCCAGTACTTC.

This clonotype has a handful of counts. The chain joins TRBV21-1 to TRBJ2-7; TRBD2 reflects the table's D call only, with no check against the DNA. TRBV21-1 is described as a pseudogene. This CDR3 has 15 amino acids. The CDR3 protein is CASIPPGSGRYEQYF. CDR3 bases: TGTGCCAGCATTCCCCCCGGTAGCGGGAGGTACGAGCAGTACTTC.

The V and J genes are TRBV4-2 and TRBJ2-4; 9 bases match TRBD1. Per germline, CDR1 LGHNA and CDR2 YNFKEQ. The CDR3 contains 19 residues. V shed 4 bases, J shed 0 bases, and the junction held 13 bases outside the gene matches. The CDR3 is CASSPGTGSLSGAKNIQYF. The DNA of the CDR3 is TGTGCCAGCAGCCCGGGGACAGGGTCCCTCTCTGGAGCCAAAAACATTCAGTACTTC.

This clonotype was detected only a few times. This CDR3 reads CASSLYREGEQYF. CDR3 nucleotide sequence: TGTGCCAGCAGTTTATACAGGGAAGGCGAGCAGTACTTC. The genes are TRBV28 and TRBJ2-7; D may be TRBD1 (6 bases). Germline CDR1 is MDHEN and CDR2 is SYDVKM. Trimming pared 1 base from V and 6 bases from J, leaving 10 bases between. CDR3 length: 13 amino acids. Full variable domain (outside the CDR3, taken from reference TRBV28 and TRBJ2-7): DVKVTQSSRYLVKRTGEKVFLECVQDMDHENMFWYRQDPGLGLRLIYFSYDVKMKEKGDIPEGYSVSREKKERFSLILESASTNQTSMYLCASSLYREGEQYFGPGTRLTVT.

The chain combines TRBV4-3 with TRBJ2-3; 8 bases are a match to TRBD1. J lost 3 bases, V lost 1 base, and 6 bases had no gene match. The CDR3 length is 16 residues. The germline CDR1 and CDR2 sequences are LGHNA and YSLEER. The CDR3 coding sequence is TGCGCCAGCAGCCAAGGACAGGGGATTGGAACAGATACGCAGTATTTT. Translation: CASSQGQGIGTDTQYF.

There are a few counts of this clonotype. This chain connects TRBV29-1 to TRBJ1-5; 8 nucleotides align to TRBD1. Per the germline V gene, CDR1 is SQVTM and CDR2 is ANQGSEA. The CDR3 sequence is 14 residues long. Losses at the gene ends were 5 bases for V and 6 bases for J; bases not matched to a gene: 9. CDR3: CSVTPGGGGQPQHF. The CDR3 DNA reads as TGCAGCGTTACCCCAGGGGGCGGGGGTCAGCCCCAGCATTTT. Full variable domain (rest looked up from reference TRBV29-1 and TRBJ1-5): SAVISQKPSRDICQRGTSLTIQCQVDSQVTMMFWYRQQPGQSLTLIATANQGSEATYESGFVIDKFPISRPNLTFSTLTVSNMSPEDSSIYLCSVTPGGGGQPQHFGDGTRLSIL.

V and J are TRBV12-3 or TRBV12-4 and TRBJ2-2, with no clear D. The CDR3 sequence is 14 residues long. Trimming removed 6 bases at V and 8 bases at J, with 16 bases between. CDR3: CASRRESKVGELFF. CDR3 coding DNA: TGTGCCAGCAGGCGAGAGAGCAAAGTAGGGGAGCTGTTTTTT.

This rearrangement joins TRBV7-2 to TRBJ1-2; 9 nucleotides match TRBD1. Germline V gene sequence: CDR1 SGHTA, CDR2 FQGNSA. This CDR3 is 16 amino acids long. Losses at the gene ends were 5 bases for V and 2 bases for J; bases not matched to a gene: 9. The CDR3 here is CASSPSSGTGNYGYTF. The CDR3 coding sequence is TGTGCCAGCAGCCCTAGTAGTGGGACAGGGAACTATGGCTACACCTTC.

Written as DNA, the CDR3 is TGTGCCAGCAGTTTATTTTGGACTAGCGGGGTTGGAGCCAAAAACATTCAGTACTTC. Translation: CASSLFWTSGVGAKNIQYF. The chain carries TRBV28 and TRBJ2-4; TRBD2 matches 12 bases. This CDR3 spans 19 amino acids. The trim removed 1 base at V and 0 bases at J, leaving 7 bases unmatched. Germline V CDR1 and CDR2: MDHEN, SYDVKM.